The clone carrying this T cell receptor (beta chain) has ten or more counts. Its target is not known. Primed by a sample-barcoded 5' primer and a J-beta primer mix, a second PCR proceeded for roughly 7 to 12 cycles. Each cDNA molecule carried a tag from a template-switch adaptor that contained 12 random nucleotides. TCRdb itself ran the 5' RACE reads through MiXCR, one entry per CDR3 protein. The sample yields some 670,000 distinct CDR3 sequences, over 40% seen once. These data are taken from a study of blood T cells in healthy people across ages. Whole-study results and caveats: As age increased, TCR beta diversity per million T cells fell in a roughly linear fashion.

Material: blood. The clonotype originates from a woman aged 80 or older in good health.

The CDR3 is CSARSGVYYEQYF. The CDR3 bases are TGCAGTGCTAGGTCTGGGGTCTACTACGAGCAGTACTTC. The chain couples TRBV20-1 to TRBJ2-7; D unresolved. V was clipped by 3 bases and J by 3 bases, with 12 bases between them. CDR3 length: 13 residues. Germline V lookup: CDR1 DFQATT, CDR2 SNEGSKA (reference sequence).